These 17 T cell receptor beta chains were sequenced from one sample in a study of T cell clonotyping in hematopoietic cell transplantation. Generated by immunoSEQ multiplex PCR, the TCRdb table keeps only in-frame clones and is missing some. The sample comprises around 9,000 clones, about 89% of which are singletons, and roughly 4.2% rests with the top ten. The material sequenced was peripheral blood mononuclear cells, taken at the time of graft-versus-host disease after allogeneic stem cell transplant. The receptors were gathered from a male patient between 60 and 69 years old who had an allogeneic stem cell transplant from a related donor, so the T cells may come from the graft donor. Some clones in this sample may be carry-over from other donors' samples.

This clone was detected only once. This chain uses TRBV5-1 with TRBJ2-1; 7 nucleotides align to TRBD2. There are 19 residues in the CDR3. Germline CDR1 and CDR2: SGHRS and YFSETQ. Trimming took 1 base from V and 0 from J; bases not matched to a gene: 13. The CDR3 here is CASSLRTGGTSLSYNEQFF. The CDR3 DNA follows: TGCGCCAGCAGCTTGAGGACGGGGGGAACCTCACTCTCCTACAATGAGCAGTTCTTC.

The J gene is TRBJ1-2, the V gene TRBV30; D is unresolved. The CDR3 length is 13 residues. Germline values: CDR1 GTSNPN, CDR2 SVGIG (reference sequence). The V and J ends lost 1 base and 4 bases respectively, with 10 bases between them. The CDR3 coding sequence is TGTGCCTGGAGTGCAGGACCGGCCTATGGCTACACCTTC. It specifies CAWSAGPAYGYTF.

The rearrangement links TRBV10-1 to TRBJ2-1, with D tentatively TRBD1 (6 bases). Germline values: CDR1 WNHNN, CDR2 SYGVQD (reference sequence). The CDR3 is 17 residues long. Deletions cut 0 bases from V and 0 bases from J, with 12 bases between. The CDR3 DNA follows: TGCGCCAGCAGTGAGTCAAGACAGGCTAGCTCCTACAATGAGCAGTTCTTC. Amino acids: CASSESRQASSYNEQFF.

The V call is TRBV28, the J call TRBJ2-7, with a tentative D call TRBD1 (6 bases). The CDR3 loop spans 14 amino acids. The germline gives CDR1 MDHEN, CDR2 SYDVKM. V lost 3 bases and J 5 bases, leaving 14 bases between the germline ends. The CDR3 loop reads CASSFSAGAHEQYF. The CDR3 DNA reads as TGTGCCAGCAGTTTCTCTGCAGGGGCCCACGAGCAGTACTTC.

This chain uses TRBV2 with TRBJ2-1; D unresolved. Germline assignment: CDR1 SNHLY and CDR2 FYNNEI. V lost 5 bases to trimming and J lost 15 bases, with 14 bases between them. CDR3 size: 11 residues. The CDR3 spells CASSPPGRAFF. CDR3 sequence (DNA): TGTGCCAGCAGTCCACCGGGTCGGGCGTTCTTC. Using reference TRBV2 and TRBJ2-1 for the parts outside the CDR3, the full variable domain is EPEVTQTPSHQVTQMGQEVILRCVPISNHLYFYWYRQILGQKVEFLVSFYNNEISEKSEIFDDQFSVERPDGSNFTLKIRSTKLEDSAMYFCASSPPGRAFFGPGTRLTVL.

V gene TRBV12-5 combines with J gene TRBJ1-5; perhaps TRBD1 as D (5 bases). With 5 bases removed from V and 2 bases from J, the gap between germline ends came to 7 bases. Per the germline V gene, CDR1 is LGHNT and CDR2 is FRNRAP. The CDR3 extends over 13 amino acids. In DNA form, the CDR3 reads TGTGCTAGTGGTCAGGGCGGCAATCAGCCCCAGCATTTT. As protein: CASGQGGNQPQHF.

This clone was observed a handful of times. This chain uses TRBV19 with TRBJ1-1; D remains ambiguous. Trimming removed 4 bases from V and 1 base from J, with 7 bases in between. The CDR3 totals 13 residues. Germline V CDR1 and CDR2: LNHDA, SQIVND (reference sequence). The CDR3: CASSKRQNTEAFF. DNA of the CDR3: TGTGCCAGTAGTAAAAGACAGAACACTGAAGCTTTCTTT.

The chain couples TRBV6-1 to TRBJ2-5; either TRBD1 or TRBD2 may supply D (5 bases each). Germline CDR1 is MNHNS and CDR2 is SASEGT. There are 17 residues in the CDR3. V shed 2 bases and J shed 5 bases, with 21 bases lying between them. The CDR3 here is CASSESPRGRLWETQYF. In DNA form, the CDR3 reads TGTGCCAGCAGTGAATCCCCACGGGGCCGTCTTTGGGAGACCCAGTACTTC.

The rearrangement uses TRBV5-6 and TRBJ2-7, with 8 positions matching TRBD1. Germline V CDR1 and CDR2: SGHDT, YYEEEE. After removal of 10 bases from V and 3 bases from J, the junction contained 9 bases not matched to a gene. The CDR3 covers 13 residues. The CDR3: CAGSDRGGYEQYF. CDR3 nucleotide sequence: TGTGCCGGGTCCGACAGGGGAGGCTACGAGCAGTACTTC.

The CDR3 coding sequence is TGTGCCAGCAGTGAAGGCATTAACTATGGCTACACCTTC. Translating gives CASSEGINYGYTF. This chain uses TRBV2 with TRBJ1-2; no firm D call. The CDR3 loop spans 13 amino acids. Germline CDR1 is SNHLY and CDR2 is FYNNEI. V lost 1 base and J lost 1, with 4 bases in between. The variable domain in full, completed from reference TRBV2 and TRBJ1-2, reads EPEVTQTPSHQVTQMGQEVILRCVPISNHLYFYWYRQILGQKVEFLVSFYNNEISEKSEIFDDQFSVERPDGSNFTLKIRSTKLEDSAMYFCASSEGINYGYTFGSGTRLTVV.

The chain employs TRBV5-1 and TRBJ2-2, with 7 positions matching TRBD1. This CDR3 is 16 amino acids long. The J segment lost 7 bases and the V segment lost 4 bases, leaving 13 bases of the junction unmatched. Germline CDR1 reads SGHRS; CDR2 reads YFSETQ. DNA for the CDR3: TGCGCCAGCAGCGACAAGAGTAACAGGGGACGCGGGGAGCTGTTTTTT. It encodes CASSDKSNRGRGELFF.

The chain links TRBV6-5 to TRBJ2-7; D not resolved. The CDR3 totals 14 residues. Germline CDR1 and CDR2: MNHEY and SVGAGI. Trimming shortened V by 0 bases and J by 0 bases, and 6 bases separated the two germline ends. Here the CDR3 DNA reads TGTGCCAGCAGTTACTCGCGCACCTCCTACGAGCAGTACTTC. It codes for CASSYSRTSYEQYF.

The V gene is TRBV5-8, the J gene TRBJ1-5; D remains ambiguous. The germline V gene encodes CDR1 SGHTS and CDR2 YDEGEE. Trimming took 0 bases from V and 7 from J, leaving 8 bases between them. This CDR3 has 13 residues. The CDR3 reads CASSLEPGQPQHF. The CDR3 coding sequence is TGTGCCAGCAGCTTGGAACCGGGGCAGCCCCAGCATTTT. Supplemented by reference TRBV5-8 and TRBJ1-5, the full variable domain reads EAGVTQSPTHLIKTRGQQATLRCSPISGHTSVYWYQQALGLGLQFLLWYDEGEERNRGNFPPRFSGRQFPNYSSELNVNALELEDSALYLCASSLEPGQPQHFGDGTRLSIL.

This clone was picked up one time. CDR3 DNA sequence: TGCAGTGCCCAGACAGGCTACGAGCAGTACTTC. Protein sequence: CSAQTGYEQYF. The V call is TRBV20-1, the J call TRBJ2-7; D might be TRBD1 (6 bases). From germline, CDR1 is DFQATT and CDR2 SNEGSKA (reference sequence). Trimming took 6 bases from V and 3 from J, leaving 9 bases between them. CDR3 size: 11 residues.

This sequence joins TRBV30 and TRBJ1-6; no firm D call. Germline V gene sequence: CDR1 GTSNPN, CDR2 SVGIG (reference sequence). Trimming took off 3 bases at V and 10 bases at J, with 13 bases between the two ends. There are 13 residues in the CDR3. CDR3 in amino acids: CAWRGWLESPLHF. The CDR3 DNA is TGTGCCTGGAGGGGCTGGTTGGAGTCACCCCTCCACTTT.

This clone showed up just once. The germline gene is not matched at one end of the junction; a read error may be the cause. The CDR3 loop is CASSQVGPTGAFF. The CDR3 bases are TGTGCCAGCAGCCAAGTTGGACCCACTGGAGCTTTCTTT. The gene calls are TRBV14 and TRBJ1-1; D uncertain. The CDR3 loop spans 13 amino acids. Germline V lookup: CDR1 SGHDN, CDR2 FVKESK.

CDR3 coding DNA: TGTGCCTGGAGTACGAAGACCCAGTACTTC. Amino acid sequence: CAWSTKTQYF. The V gene is TRBV30, the J gene TRBJ2-5; D gene uncertain. Trimming removed 2 bases at V and 6 bases at J, with 4 bases between. The CDR3 consists of 10 residues. Germline loops: CDR1 GTSNPN, CDR2 SVGIG (reference sequence).